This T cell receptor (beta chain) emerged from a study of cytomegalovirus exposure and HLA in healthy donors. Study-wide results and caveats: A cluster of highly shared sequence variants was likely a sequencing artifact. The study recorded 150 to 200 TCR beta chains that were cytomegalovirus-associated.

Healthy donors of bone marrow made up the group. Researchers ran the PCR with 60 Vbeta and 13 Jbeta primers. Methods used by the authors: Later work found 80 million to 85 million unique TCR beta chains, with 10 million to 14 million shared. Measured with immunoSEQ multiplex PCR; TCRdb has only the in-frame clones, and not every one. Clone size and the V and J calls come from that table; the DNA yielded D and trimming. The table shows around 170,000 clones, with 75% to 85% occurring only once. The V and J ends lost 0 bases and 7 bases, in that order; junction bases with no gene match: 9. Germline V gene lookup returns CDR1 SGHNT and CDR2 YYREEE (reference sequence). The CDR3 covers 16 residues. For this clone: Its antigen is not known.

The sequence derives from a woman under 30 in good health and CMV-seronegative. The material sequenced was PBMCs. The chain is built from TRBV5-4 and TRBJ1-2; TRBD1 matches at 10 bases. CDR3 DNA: TGTGCCAGCAGCTTGGATGGGACAGGGGCCTTCGGTGGCTACACCTTC. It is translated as CASSLDGTGAFGGYTF. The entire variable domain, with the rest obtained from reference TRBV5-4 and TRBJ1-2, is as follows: ETGVTQSPTHLIKTRGQQVTLRCSSQSGHNTVSWYQQALGQGPQFIFQYYREEENGRGNFPPRFSGLQFPNYSSELNVNALELDDSALYLCASSLDGTGAFGGYTFGSGTRLTVV.